This TCR beta chain was sequenced in a study of human T cells and chemical hapten exposure. At the level of the study: It was small differences in pooled library volume that mainly caused per-sample TCR yields to vary. Findings and limits, study-wide: TCRs above 1 in 1000 frequency stayed constant with DPC sensitization.

Blood, whole and unfractionated, served as the source for total RNA extraction. This clonotype was seen more than once but under ten times. Its antigen is not identified. Within the library, unique molecular identifiers were attached to each individual cDNA molecule. In the original analysis: Samples contained a median of 95,638 TCRs, with a range of about 23,224 to 700,000. TCRdb called the reads again in MiXCR, with one record for every CDR3 protein. Here the V and J calls rest on TCRdb's processing, not on the authors' analysis. This table holds fewer than 150,000 distinct CDR3 sequences, over 7.5% found once. CDR1 and CDR2 from the germline V gene are SGHKS and YYEKEE (reference sequence). V lost 1 base and J lost 3, with 11 bases in between. The CDR3 has 14 amino acids.

The sequencing sample was made of whole blood. This receptor was taken from a human donor in good health. Some clones in this sample may be carry-over from other donors' samples. The chain carries TRBV5-5 and TRBJ2-7; possibly TRBD1 for D (6 bases). Here the CDR3 DNA reads TGTGCCAGCAGCTTGAAACCAGGGGTCTACGAGCAGTACTTC. As protein: CASSLKPGVYEQYF. Full variable domain (outside the CDR3, taken from reference TRBV5-5 and TRBJ2-7): DAGVTQSPTHLIKTRGQQVTLRCSPISGHKSVSWYQQVLGQGPQFIFQYYEKEERGRGNFPDRFSARQFPNYSSELNVNALLLGDSALYLCASSLKPGVYEQYFGPGTRLTVT.